This T cell receptor beta chain stems from a study of regulatory dendritic cells for organ transplantation. Study in general: On day 6, the dendritic cells were exposed to LPS. Whole-study findings and limits: Of resting T cell subsets, memory CD8+ had the most alloreactive clonotypes.

Sorted subsets were CFSE-labeled and cultured around five days with allogeneic dendritic cells. Using immunoSEQ multiplex PCR, the repertoire was profiled, and TCRdb retains in-frame clones only, with some absent. The sample consists of 3,500 to 4,000 clones, 59% of them appearing once. Regarding this clone: What it binds is unknown.

V shed 5 bases and J shed 0 bases, with 12 bases lying between them. Germline CDR1 and CDR2: SGHAT and FQDESV (reference sequence). The CDR3 has 15 amino acids. The genes are TRBV11-1 and TRBJ2-3; perhaps TRBD2 as D (6 bases). The sample comprised memory CD8+ T cells from blood cultured with dendritic cells. The subset was: CD45RO+ memory T cells. The receptor's source is a human donor in good health. CDR3 bases: TGTGCCAGCAGCCCCGGGACTTCTAGCACAGATACGCAGTATTTT. Translated: CASSPGTSSTDTQYF.